This entry describes one T cell receptor (beta chain). Here immunoSEQ multiplex PCR was the method, and the copy in TCRdb shows in-frame clones only, minus some. Among tens of thousands of clones listed, more than 80% were seen once. This specimen comes from a study of T cells after somatic rescue of genetic block. This CDR3 region has 12 residues. Trimming took off 4 bases at V and 11 bases at J, with 14 bases between the two ends. Germline V gene sequence: CDR1 MDHEN, CDR2 SYDVKM. The chain has TRBV28 and TRBJ1-1; tentatively, D is TRBD1 (5 bases). This TCR came from a woman under 30. The sequencing sample was made of peripheral blood mononuclear cells (PBMCs). CDR3 residues: CASSWGGPRAFF. The CDR3 DNA follows: TGTGCCAGCAGTTGGGGGGGACCGCGGGCTTTCTTT.